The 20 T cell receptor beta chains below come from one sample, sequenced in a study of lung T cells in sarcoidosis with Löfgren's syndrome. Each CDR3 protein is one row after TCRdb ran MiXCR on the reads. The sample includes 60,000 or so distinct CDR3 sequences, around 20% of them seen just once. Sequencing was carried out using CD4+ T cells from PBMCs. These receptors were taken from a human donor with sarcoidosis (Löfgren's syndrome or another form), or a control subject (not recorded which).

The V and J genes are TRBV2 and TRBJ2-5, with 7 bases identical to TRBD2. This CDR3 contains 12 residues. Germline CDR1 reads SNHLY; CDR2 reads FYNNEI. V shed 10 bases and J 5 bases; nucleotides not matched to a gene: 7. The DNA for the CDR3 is TGTGCCATCTCGGGGGGTCGGGAGACCCAGTACTTC. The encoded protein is CAISGGRETQYF.

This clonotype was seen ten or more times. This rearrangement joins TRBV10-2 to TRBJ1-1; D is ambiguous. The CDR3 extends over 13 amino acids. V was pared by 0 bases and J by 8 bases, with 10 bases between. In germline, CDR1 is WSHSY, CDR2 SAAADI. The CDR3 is CASSESKEEEAFF. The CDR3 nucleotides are TGCGCCAGCAGTGAGTCGAAGGAGGAGGAAGCTTTCTTT.

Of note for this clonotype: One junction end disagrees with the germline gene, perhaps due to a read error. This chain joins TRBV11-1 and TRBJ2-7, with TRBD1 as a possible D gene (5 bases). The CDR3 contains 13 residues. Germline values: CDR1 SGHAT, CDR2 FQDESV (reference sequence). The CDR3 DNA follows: TGTGCCAGCAGCTTAGGACAGCCCTACGGGCAGTACTTC. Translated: CASSLGQPYGQYF.

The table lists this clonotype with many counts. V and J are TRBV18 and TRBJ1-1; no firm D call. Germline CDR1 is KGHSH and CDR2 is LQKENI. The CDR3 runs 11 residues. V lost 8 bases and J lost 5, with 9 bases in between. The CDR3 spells CASQTRTEAFF. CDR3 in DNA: TGTGCCAGCCAGACTAGGACTGAAGCTTTCTTT.

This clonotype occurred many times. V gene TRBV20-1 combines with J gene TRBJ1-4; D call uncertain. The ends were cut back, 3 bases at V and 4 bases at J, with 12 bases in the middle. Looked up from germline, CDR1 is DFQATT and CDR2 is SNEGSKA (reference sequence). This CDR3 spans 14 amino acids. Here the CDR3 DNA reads TGCAGTGCTAGTCGTCCGGGGTATAATGAAAAACTGTTTTTT. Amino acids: CSASRPGYNEKLFF.

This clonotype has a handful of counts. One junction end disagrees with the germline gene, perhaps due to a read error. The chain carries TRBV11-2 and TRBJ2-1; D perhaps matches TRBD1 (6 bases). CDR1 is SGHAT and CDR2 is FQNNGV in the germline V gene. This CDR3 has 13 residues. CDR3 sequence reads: CASSLDGDRPQFF. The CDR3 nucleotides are TGTGCCAGCAGCTTAGATGGAGACAGGCCGCAGTTCTTT. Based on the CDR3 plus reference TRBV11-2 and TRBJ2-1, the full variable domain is EAGVAQSPRYKIIEKRQSVAFWCNPISGHATLYWYQQILGQGPKLLIQFQNNGVVDDSQLPKDRFSAERLKGVDSTLKIQPAKLEDSAVYLCASSLDGDRPQFFGPGTRLTVL.

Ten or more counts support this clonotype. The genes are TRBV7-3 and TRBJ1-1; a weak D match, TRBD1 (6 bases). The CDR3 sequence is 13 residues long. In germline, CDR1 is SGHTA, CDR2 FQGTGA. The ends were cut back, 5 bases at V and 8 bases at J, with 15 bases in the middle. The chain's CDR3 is CASSPSPGQEAFF. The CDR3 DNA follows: TGTGCCAGCAGCCCCAGTCCGGGACAAGAAGCTTTCTTT.

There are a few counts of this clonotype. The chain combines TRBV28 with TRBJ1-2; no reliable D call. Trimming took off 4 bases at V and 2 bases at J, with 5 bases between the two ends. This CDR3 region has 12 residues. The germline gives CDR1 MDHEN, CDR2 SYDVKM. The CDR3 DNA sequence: TGTGCCAGCAGTTGGGCCAACTATGGCTACACCTTC. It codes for CASSWANYGYTF.

The CDR3 DNA reads as TGTGCCAGCAGCTCGCCGACTAGCGGGAGGTACGAGCAGTACTTC. This translates into CASSSPTSGRYEQYF. The rearrangement uses TRBV7-8 and TRBJ2-7; 13 nucleotides align to TRBD2. The CDR3 covers 15 residues. The germline V gene encodes CDR1 SGHVS and CDR2 FQNEAQ. Germline trimming cut 4 bases from V and 4 bases from J; bases unmatched to any gene: 4.

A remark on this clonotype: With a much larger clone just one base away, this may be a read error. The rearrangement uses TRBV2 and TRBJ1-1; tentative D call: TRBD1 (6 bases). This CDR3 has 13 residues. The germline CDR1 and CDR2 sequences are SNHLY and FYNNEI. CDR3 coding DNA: TGTGCCAGCAGTGAAAACAGGGACACTAAAGCTTTCTTT. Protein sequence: CASSENRDTKAFF.

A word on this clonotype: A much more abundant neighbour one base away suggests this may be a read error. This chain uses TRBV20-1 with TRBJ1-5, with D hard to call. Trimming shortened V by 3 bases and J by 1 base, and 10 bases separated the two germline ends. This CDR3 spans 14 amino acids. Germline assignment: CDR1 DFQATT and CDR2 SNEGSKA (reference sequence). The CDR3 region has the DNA TGCAGTGCTAGTCAAGGGAGCAGCAATCAGCCCCAGCATTTT. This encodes CSASQGSSNQPQHF.

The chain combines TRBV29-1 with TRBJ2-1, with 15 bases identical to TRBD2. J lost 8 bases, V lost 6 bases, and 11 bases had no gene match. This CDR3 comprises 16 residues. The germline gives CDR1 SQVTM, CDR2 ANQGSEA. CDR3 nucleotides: TGCAGCGTGGGACCGGGACTAGCGGGAGGTGGAGATGAGCAGTTCTTC. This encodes CSVGPGLAGGGDEQFF.

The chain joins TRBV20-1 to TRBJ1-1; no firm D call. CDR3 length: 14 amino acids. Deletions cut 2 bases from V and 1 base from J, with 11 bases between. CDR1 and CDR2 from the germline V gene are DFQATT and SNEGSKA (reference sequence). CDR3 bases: TGCAGTGCTAGATTACGCCGAAGGAACACTGAAGCTTTCTTT. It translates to CSARLRRRNTEAFF.

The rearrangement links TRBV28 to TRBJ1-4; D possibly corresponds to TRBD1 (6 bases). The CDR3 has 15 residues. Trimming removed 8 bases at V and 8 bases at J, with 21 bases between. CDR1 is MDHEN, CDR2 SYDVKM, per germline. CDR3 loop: CASEQRARQGEKLFF. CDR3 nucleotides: TGTGCCAGCGAGCAGCGGGCTCGGCAGGGGGAAAAACTGTTTTTT.

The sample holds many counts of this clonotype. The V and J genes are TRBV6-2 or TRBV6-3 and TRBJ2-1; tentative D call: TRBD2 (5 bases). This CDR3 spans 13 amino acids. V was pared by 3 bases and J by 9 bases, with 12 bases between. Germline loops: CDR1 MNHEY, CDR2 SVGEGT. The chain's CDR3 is CASSYSSVPEQFF. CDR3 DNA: TGTGCCAGCAGTTATAGTAGCGTCCCTGAGCAGTTCTTC.

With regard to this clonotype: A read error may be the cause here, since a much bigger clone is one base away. CDR3 loop: CASAPHRGFSGPLEQYF. CDR3 in DNA: TGTGCCAGCGCCCCGCACAGGGGGTTCTCCGGCCCTTTGGAGCAGTACTTC. J is TRBJ2-7 and V is TRBV6-2 or TRBV6-3; TRBD1 aligns across 8 bases. The CDR3 covers 17 residues. Looked up from germline, CDR1 is MNHEY and CDR2 is SVGEGT. V shed 8 bases, J shed 7 bases, and the junction held 22 bases outside the gene matches.

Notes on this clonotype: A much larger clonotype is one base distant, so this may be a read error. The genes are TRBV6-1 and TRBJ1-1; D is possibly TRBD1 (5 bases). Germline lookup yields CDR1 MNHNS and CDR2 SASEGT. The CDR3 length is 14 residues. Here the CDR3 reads CASRIGALNTEALF. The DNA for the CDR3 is TGTGCCAGCAGAATCGGGGCCCTAAACACTGAAGCTCTCTTT.

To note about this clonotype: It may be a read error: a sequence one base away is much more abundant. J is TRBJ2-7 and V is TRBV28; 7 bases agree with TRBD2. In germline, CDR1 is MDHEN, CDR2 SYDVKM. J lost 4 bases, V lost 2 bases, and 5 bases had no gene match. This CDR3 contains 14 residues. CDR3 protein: CASSLGRGTYEQYV. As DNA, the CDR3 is TGTGCCAGCAGTTTAGGGCGGGGGACGTACGAGCAGTACGTC.

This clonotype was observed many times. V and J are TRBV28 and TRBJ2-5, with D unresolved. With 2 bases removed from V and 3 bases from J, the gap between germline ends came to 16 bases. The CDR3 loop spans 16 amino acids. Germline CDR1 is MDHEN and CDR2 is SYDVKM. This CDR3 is CASSLDGPVREETQYF. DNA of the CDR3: TGTGCCAGCAGTTTAGATGGTCCGGTTCGGGAAGAGACCCAGTACTTC.

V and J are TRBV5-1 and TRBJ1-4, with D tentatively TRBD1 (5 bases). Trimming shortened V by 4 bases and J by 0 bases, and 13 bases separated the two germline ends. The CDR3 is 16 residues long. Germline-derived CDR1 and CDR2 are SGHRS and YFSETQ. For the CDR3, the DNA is TGCGCCAGCAGCACCAGGGAGGTTGCAACTAATGAAAAACTGTTTTTT. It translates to CASSTREVATNEKLFF.